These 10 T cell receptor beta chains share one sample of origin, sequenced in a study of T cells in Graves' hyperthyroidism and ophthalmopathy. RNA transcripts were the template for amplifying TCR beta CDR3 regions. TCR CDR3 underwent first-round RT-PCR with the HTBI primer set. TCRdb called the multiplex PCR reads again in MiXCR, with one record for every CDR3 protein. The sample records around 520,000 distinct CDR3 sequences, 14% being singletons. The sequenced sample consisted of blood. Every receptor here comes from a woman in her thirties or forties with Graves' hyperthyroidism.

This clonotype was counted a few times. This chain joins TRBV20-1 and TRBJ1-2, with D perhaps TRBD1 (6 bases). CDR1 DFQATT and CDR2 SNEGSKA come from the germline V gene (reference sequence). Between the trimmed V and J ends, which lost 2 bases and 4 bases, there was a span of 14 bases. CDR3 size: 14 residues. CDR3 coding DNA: TGCAGTGCTAGACCCGGACAGCCTCTCTATGGCTACACCTTC. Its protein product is CSARPGQPLYGYTF.

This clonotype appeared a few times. This chain's CDR3 is CASSVELAGGPGYEQYF. The CDR3 nucleotides read TGTGCCAGCAGCGTAGAGCTAGCGGGAGGGCCTGGGTACGAGCAGTACTTC. The chain combines TRBV9 with TRBJ2-7, with 12 bases identical to TRBD2. V was pared by 0 bases and J by 4 bases, with 8 bases of the junction left unmatched. Germline CDR1 is SGDLS and CDR2 is YYNGEE. The CDR3 is 17 amino acids.

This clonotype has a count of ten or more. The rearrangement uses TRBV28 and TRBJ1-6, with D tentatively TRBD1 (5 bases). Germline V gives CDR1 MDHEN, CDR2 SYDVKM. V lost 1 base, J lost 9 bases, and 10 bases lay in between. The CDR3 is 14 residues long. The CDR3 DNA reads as TGTGCCAGCAGTTTATTCAAAGGGGTTTCACCCCTCCACTTT. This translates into CASSLFKGVSPLHF. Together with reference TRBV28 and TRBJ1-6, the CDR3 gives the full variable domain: DVKVTQSSRYLVKRTGEKVFLECVQDMDHENMFWYRQDPGLGLRLIYFSYDVKMKEKGDIPEGYSVSREKKERFSLILESASTNQTSMYLCASSLFKGVSPLHFGNGTRLTVT.

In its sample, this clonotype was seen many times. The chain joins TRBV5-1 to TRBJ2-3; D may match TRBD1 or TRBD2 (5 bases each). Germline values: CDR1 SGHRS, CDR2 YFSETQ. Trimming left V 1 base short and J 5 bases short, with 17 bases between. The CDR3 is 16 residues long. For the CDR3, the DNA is TGCGCCAGCAGCTTGTCGGGACCTACGACCGGAGATACGCAGTATTTT. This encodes CASSLSGPTTGDTQYF.

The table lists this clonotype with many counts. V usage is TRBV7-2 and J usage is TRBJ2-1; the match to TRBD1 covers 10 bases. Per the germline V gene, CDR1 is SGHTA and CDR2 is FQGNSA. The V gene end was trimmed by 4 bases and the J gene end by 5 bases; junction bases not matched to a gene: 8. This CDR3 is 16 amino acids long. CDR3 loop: CASSSPRDRGHNEQFF. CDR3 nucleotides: TGTGCCAGCAGCTCCCCCCGGGACAGGGGACACAATGAGCAGTTCTTC.

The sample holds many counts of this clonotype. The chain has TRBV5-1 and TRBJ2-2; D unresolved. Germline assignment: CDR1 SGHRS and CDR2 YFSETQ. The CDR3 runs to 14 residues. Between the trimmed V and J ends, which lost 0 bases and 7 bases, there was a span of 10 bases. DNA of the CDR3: TGCGCCAGCAGCTTGGACAGCGTCGGCGGGGAGCTGTTTTTT. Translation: CASSLDSVGGELFF.

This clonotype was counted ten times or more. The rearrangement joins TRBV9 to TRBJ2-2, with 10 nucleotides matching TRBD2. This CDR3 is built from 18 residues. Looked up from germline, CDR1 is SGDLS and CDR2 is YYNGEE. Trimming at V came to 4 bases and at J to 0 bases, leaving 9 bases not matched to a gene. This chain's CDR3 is CASSHTSGTSANTGELFF. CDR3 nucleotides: TGTGCCAGCAGCCATACTTCCGGGACTAGCGCGAACACCGGGGAGCTGTTTTTT.

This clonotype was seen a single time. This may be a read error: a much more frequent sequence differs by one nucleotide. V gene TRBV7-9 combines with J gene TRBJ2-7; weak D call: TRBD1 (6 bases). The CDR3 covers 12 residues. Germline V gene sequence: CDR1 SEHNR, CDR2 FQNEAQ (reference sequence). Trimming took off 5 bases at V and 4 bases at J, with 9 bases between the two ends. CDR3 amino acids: CASSDQGYEQYF. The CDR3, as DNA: TGTGCCAGCAGCGATCAGGGGTACGAGCAGTACTTC. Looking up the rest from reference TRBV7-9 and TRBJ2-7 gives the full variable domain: DTGVSQNPRHKITKRGQNVTFRCDPISEHNRLYWYRQTLGQGPEFLTYFQNEAQLEKSRLLSDRFSAERPKGSFSTLEIQRTEQGDSAMYLCASSDQGYEQYFGPGTRLTVT.

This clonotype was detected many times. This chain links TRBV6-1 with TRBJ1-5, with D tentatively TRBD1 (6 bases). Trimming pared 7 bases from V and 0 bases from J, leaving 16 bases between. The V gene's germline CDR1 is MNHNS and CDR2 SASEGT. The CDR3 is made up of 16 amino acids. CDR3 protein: CASKGDSSLSNQPQHF. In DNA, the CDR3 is TGTGCCAGCAAGGGGGATTCCTCGCTTAGCAATCAGCCCCAGCATTTT.

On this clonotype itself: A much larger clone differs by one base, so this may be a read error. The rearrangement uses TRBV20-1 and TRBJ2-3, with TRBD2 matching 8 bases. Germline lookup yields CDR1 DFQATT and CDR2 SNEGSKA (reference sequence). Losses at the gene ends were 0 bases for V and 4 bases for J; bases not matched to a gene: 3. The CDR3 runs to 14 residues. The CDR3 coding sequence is TGCAGTGCTAGAGATTCGCGGGAGGCAGATACGCAGTATTTT. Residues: CSARDSREADTQYF.